The clone carrying this TCR beta chain was detected once. Antigen: not known. This sample stems from a study of cytomegalovirus exposure and HLA in healthy donors. Study-level background: In an early release, HLA-typed donors contributed some 88 million unique TCR sequences.

General observations from the study: Later analysis identified some 16,000 TCR beta sequences associated with HLA alleles, using a false discovery rate threshold of 0.05. Some highly shared sequence variants likely arose as a pipeline artifact.

Looked up from germline, CDR1 is LNHDA and CDR2 is SQIVND (reference sequence). The CDR3 loop spans 13 amino acids. Trimming took 3 bases from V and 5 from J, leaving 8 bases between them. 60 Vbeta and 13 Jbeta primers were used in PCR. Clones were read by immunoSEQ multiplex PCR, and TCRdb kept only the in-frame ones, dropping some. The table has approximately 69,000 clones, about 66% seen once; the top ten hold roughly 22%. V usage is TRBV19 and J usage is TRBJ1-5; no clear D. The TCR was taken from a man aged 35 to 55 in good health and CMV-seropositive. Sequencing was carried out using PBMCs. The CDR3 sequence: CASSMAVYQPQHF. DNA of the CDR3: TGTGCCAGTAGTATGGCAGTTTATCAGCCCCAGCATTTT.